This passage covers 5 T cell receptor beta chains from one sample sequenced in a study of identical twins. MiXCR was run by TCRdb on the 5' RACE reads, yielding one entry per CDR3 protein. The sample shows approximately 890,000 distinct CDR3 sequences, roughly an eighth of them seen only once. These data also formed part of another study, on yellow fever vaccine responses in identical twins.

The sample taken for sequencing was PBMCs. Every receptor here comes from a woman aged 18 to 35 in good health.

Turning to this clonotype: One junction end does not reproduce the germline sequence, and a read error may be involved. The chain has TRBV7-8 and TRBJ2-1; either TRBD1 or TRBD2 may supply D (5 bases each). This CDR3 is built from 16 residues. The V gene's germline CDR1 is SGHVS and CDR2 FQNEAQ. The CDR3 nucleotides are TGTGCCAGCAGCTTAGGGTGGGGGAGCTCCTACAAAGAGCAGTTCTTC. It is translated as CASSLGWGSSYKEQFF. The full variable domain, its missing parts supplied by reference TRBV7-8 and TRBJ2-1, is GAGVSQSPRYKVAKRGQDVALRCDPISGHVSLFWYQQALGQGPEFLTYFQNEAQLDKSGLPSDRFFAERPEGSVSTLKIQRTQQEDSAVYLCASSLGWGSSYKEQFFGPGTRLTVL.

This clonotype was detected only a few times. V is TRBV5-1 and J is TRBJ1-4, with unresolved D. Germline V gene sequence: CDR1 SGHRS, CDR2 YFSETQ. The CDR3 consists of 12 residues. V lost 4 bases to trimming and J lost 3 bases, with 4 bases between them. The CDR3 loop reads CASSRPNEKLFF. As DNA, the CDR3 is TGCGCCAGCAGCCGCCCTAATGAAAAACTGTTTTTT. Using reference TRBV5-1 and TRBJ1-4 for the parts outside the CDR3, the full variable domain is KAGVTQTPRYLIKTRGQQVTLSCSPISGHRSVSWYQQTPGQGLQFLFEYFSETQRNKGNFPGRFSGRQFSNSRSEMNVSTLELGDSALYLCASSRPNEKLFFGSGTQLSVL.

This clonotype was seen a few times. This chain uses TRBV7-6 with TRBJ2-7; D remains unclear. This CDR3 comprises 12 residues. Germline-derived CDR1 and CDR2 are SGHVS and FNYEAQ. The ends were cut back, 1 base at V and 8 bases at J, with 9 bases in the middle. CDR3 DNA sequence: TGTGCCAGCAGCTTAGGAGTCGGCCAGCAGTACGTC. This gives the protein CASSLGVGQQYV.

This clonotype was detected a few times. The gene calls are TRBV24-1 and TRBJ2-3; TRBD2 agrees at 8 bases. Germline V lookup: CDR1 KGHDR, CDR2 SFDVKD. The CDR3 totals 16 residues. V was clipped by 3 bases and J by 1 base; unmatched bases: 5. The CDR3 loop reads CATSDQTGGGTDTQYF. The CDR3 nucleotides are TGTGCCACCAGTGATCAGACCGGGGGGGGCACAGATACGCAGTATTTT.

The CDR3 region has the DNA TGCAGTGCTAGTTGGTTGGAACTAAATGAGCAGTTCTTC. It is translated as CSASWLELNEQFF. The J gene is TRBJ2-1, the V gene TRBV20-1; no definite D call. The CDR3 totals 13 residues. V shed 3 bases and J shed 7 bases, with 13 bases lying between them. The V gene's germline CDR1 is DFQATT and CDR2 SNEGSKA (reference sequence).